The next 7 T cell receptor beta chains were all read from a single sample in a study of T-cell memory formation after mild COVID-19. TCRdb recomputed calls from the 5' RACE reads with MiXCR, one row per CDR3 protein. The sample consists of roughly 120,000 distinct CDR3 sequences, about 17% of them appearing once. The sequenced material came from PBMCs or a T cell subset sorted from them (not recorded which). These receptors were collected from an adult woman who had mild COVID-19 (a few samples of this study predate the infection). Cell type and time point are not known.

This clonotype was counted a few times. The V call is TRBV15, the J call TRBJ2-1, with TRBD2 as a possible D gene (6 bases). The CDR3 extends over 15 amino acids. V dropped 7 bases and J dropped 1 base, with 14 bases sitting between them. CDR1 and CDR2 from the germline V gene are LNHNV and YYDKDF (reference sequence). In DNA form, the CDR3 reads TGTGCCACCATCCCGACCGGGGGTTCCTACAATGAGCAGTTCTTC. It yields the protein CATIPTGGSYNEQFF.

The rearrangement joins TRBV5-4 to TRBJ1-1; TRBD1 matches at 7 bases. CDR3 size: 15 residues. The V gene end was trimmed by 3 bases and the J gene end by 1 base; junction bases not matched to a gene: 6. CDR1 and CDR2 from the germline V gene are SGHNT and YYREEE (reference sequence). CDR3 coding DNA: TGTGCCAGCAGCTCAGGGACAGTTGGGAACACTGAAGCTTTCTTT. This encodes CASSSGTVGNTEAFF.

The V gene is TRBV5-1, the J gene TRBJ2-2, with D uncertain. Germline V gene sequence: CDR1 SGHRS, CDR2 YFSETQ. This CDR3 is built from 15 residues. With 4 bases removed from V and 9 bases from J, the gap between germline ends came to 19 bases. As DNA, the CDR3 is TGCGCCAGCAGCCACGGTACTTATCCCGGGCGGGAGCTGTTTTTT. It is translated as CASSHGTYPGRELFF. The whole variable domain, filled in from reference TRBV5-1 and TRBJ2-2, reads KAGVTQTPRYLIKTRGQQVTLSCSPISGHRSVSWYQQTPGQGLQFLFEYFSETQRNKGNFPGRFSGRQFSNSRSEMNVSTLELGDSALYLCASSHGTYPGRELFFGEGSRLTVL.

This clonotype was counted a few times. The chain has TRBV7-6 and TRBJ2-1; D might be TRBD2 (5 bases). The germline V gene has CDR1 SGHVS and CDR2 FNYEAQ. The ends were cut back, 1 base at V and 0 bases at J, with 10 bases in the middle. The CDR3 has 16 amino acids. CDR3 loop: CASSLDTSFSYNEQFF. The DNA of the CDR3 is TGTGCCAGCAGCTTAGACACTAGTTTCTCCTACAATGAGCAGTTCTTC.

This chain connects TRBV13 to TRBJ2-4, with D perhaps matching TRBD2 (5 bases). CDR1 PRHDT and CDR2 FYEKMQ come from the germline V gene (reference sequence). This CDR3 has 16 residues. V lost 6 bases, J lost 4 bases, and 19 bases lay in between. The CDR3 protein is CASRYTQDGGKNIQYF. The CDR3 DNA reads TGTGCCAGCAGATATACCCAGGACGGAGGAAAAAACATTCAGTACTTC.

The CDR3 spells CATSDPGILASNTGELFF. In nucleotides, the CDR3 is TGTGCCACCAGTGACCCCGGGATCCTAGCGTCGAACACCGGGGAGCTGTTTTTT. The gene calls are TRBV24-1 and TRBJ2-2; a weak D match, TRBD2 (6 bases). Germline lookup yields CDR1 KGHDR and CDR2 SFDVKD. CDR3 size: 18 residues. The ends were cut back, 4 bases at V and 0 bases at J, with 17 bases in the middle.

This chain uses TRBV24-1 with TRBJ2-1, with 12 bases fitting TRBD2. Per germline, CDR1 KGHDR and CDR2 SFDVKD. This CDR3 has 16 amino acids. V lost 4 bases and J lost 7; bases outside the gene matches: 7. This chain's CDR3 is CATSESGTSGYNEQFF. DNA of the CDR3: TGTGCCACCAGTGAGTCCGGGACTAGCGGGTATAATGAGCAGTTCTTC.